A selection of T cell receptor beta chains follows, all from one sample in a study of identical twins. TCRdb reanalysed the 5' RACE reads using MiXCR and keeps one entry per CDR3 protein. The data hold just under 550,000 distinct CDR3 sequences, with roughly 15% observed a single time. The sample was also linked to a second study, of yellow fever vaccine responses in identical twins.

Sequences were obtained from CD4+ T cells sorted from blood. The receptors here all came from a woman under 30 in good health. Both conserved end residues are part of each CDR3.

V: TRBV19
J: TRBJ1-2
CDR3: CASRRDRTSNYGYTF

V: TRBV10-3
J: TRBJ2-2
CDR3: CAISATDRNANTGELFF

V: TRBV20-1
J: TRBJ2-7
CDR3: CSASGGRGLNEQYF

V: TRBV12-3/TRBV12-4
J: TRBJ2-2
CDR3: CASSLGLAFTGELFF

V: TRBV10-3
J: TRBJ1-2
CDR3: CAIRGGAETGYTF

V: TRBV7-9
J: TRBJ2-7
CDR3: CASSSRQGVGYEQYF

V: TRBV11-3
J: TRBJ2-1
CDR3: CASSFYGQGPNEQFF

V: TRBV12-3/TRBV12-4
J: TRBJ1-2
CDR3: CASSLRRAGGYTF

V: TRBV2
J: TRBJ2-7
CDR3: CASTGTSGSLGEQYF

V: TRBV12-3/TRBV12-4
J: TRBJ1-5
CDR3: CASTAGTSNQPQHF

V: TRBV3-1
J: TRBJ2-7
CDR3: CASSQTDYEQYF

V: TRBV29-1
J: TRBJ1-4
CDR3: CSVRQGVATNEKLFF

V: TRBV29-1
J: TRBJ1-1
CDR3: CSVTYGQLEAFF

V: TRBV13
J: TRBJ1-4
CDR3: CASSKRTATNEKLFF

V: TRBV5-1
J: TRBJ2-5
CDR3: CASSIAVKETQYF

V: TRBV13
J: TRBJ1-2
CDR3: CASSWRMGGVYGYTF

V: TRBV12-3/TRBV12-4
J: TRBJ1-4
CDR3: CASSPRNEKLFF

V: TRBV27
J: TRBJ2-6
CDR3: CASSLLGQGSSGANVLTF

V: TRBV28
J: TRBJ2-5
CDR3: CASSGTLGLAAQGQYF

V: TRBV12-3/TRBV12-4
J: TRBJ2-7
CDR3: CASSSPSGRAVEQYF

V: TRBV5-1
J: TRBJ2-5
CDR3: CASSSQRAPGETQYF

V: TRBV7-9
J: TRBJ2-5
CDR3: CASSSTPRVQETQYF

V: TRBV10-3
J: TRBJ1-4
CDR3: CAISERGRDEKLFF

V: TRBV2
J: TRBJ2-3
CDR3: CASSVIAADTQYF

V: TRBV29-1
J: TRBJ2-1
CDR3: CSVGHRLAGTYNEQFF

V: TRBV12-3/TRBV12-4
J: TRBJ2-2
CDR3: CASRTGPGELFF

V: TRBV6-1
J: TRBJ2-3
CDR3: CASSTGGVRTDTQYF

V: TRBV19
J: TRBJ1-1
CDR3: CASSRTVVAEAFF

V: TRBV24-1
J: TRBJ2-1
CDR3: CATRNSYRNNEQFF

V: TRBV10-3
J: TRBJ2-1
CDR3: CATRPDRGLYNEQFF

V: TRBV6-5
J: TRBJ2-5
CDR3: CASSRDAYLHF

V: TRBV10-3
J: TRBJ2-7
CDR3: CAISAIAGGSDEQYF

V: TRBV5-1
J: TRBJ1-1
CDR3: CASSLEGPIEAFF

V: TRBV7-3
J: TRBJ2-3
CDR3: CASSEGGGTDTQYF

V: TRBV6-5
J: TRBJ1-1
CDR3: CASSNRGPVTEAFF

V: TRBV29-1
J: TRBJ1-2
CDR3: CSVASGTDSYGYTF

V: TRBV20-1
J: TRBJ2-7
CDR3: CSALRPGTDPLEQYF

V: TRBV27
J: TRBJ2-3
CDR3: CASSSMGLAGRSTDTQYF

V: TRBV5-6
J: TRBJ1-6
CDR3: CASSLGWGNSPLHF

V: TRBV29-1
J: TRBJ1-2
CDR3: CSVTRVGDYGYTF

V: TRBV29-1
J: TRBJ2-5
CDR3: CSVNRGETQYF

V: TRBV7-8
J: TRBJ2-3
CDR3: CASRTYRGGPDTQYF

V: TRBV11-2
J: TRBJ2-1
CDR3: CASSSRLAEGNEQFF

V: TRBV12-3/TRBV12-4
J: TRBJ2-1
CDR3: CASSLAISGRADNEQFF

V: TRBV29-1
J: TRBJ1-4
CDR3: CSVLNINEKLFF

V: TRBV7-6
J: TRBJ2-1
CDR3: CASSLASSAGGSEQFF